In this sample, the clone carrying this TCR beta chain turned up many times. The target antigen is unknown. The CDR3 runs 10 residues. The V gene lost 4 bases and the J gene lost 5 bases, with 5 bases spanning the gap. CDR1 and CDR2 from the germline V gene are SQVTM and ANQGSEA. Regions amplified from RNA transcripts were the TCR beta CDR3 regions. TCR CDR3 underwent first-round RT-PCR with the HTBI primer set. One entry per CDR3 protein results from TCRdb running MiXCR on the multiplex PCR reads. The data show a few hundred thousand distinct CDR3 sequences, with more than 20% seen just once and around 27% held by the top ten. The record originates from a study of T cells in Graves' hyperthyroidism and ophthalmopathy. General study points: The model's output predicted ophthalmopathy at a median of 6.5 months prior to onset.

The sample consisted of blood. The rearrangement uses TRBV29-1 and TRBJ2-5; D gene unclear. The source is a man aged 18 to 29 with Graves' hyperthyroidism. The CDR3 loop is CSVVVETQYF. The CDR3 region has the DNA TGCAGCGTTGTCGTGGAGACCCAGTACTTC.